Listed here are 15 T cell receptor beta chains from one sample, sequenced in a study of T cells in localized non-small cell lung cancer. TCRdb keeps only in-frame clones here, not all; method: immunoSEQ multiplex PCR. The sample gives about 78,000 clones, almost 85% of which show up once; about 2.7% is in the top ten. The sequences come from peripheral blood, collected before any cancer treatment. Receptors were obtained from a man aged 40-75 years with stage I lung adenocarcinoma.

The rearrangement joins TRBV5-1 to TRBJ1-1, with TRBD1 matching over 7 bases. This CDR3 is built from 16 residues. V was clipped by 5 bases and J by 0 bases; unmatched bases: 10. Germline values: CDR1 SGHRS, CDR2 YFSETQ. Here the CDR3 reads CASRNHPGQLNTEAFF. CDR3 nucleotide sequence: TGCGCCAGCAGAAATCATCCGGGACAGCTGAACACTGAAGCTTTCTTT.

The CDR3 DNA reads as TGTGCCAGCAGTTTATTGGGGTACGAGCAGTACTTC. Protein sequence: CASSLLGYEQYF. V is TRBV27 and J is TRBJ2-7; D gene unclear. The CDR3 runs to 12 residues. Trimming removed 1 base from V and 4 bases from J, with 5 bases in between. Germline CDR1 MNHEY, CDR2 SMNVEV (reference sequence).

The chain links TRBV25-1 to TRBJ2-7; D gene unclear. This CDR3 spans 12 amino acids. V lost 6 bases and J 2 bases, leaving 8 bases between the germline ends. Germline V gives CDR1 MGHDK, CDR2 SYGVNS. The CDR3 is CASSPGAYEQYF. The CDR3 DNA reads TGTGCCAGCAGCCCGGGTGCCTACGAGCAGTACTTC.

The chain links TRBV6-5 to TRBJ2-7, with D possibly TRBD1 on 5 matching bases. Trimming cost V 6 bases and J 6 bases, with 6 bases left between them. This CDR3 region has 10 residues. The germline V gene encodes CDR1 MNHEY and CDR2 SVGAGI. The CDR3 bases are TGTGCCAGCAGGGGGCCCGAGCAGTACTTC. The encoded protein is CASRGPEQYF.

The CDR3 coding sequence is TGTGCCAGCAGCTTTTTGGGTGGAAATCAGCCCCAGCATTTT. It codes for CASSFLGGNQPQHF. This rearrangement joins TRBV7-2 to TRBJ1-5; D gene uncertain. V was clipped by 3 bases and J by 4 bases, with 10 bases between them. The V gene's germline CDR1 is SGHTA and CDR2 FQGNSA. This CDR3 spans 14 amino acids.

The chain employs TRBV11-2 and TRBJ2-3; the D is unclear. Germline V gene lookup returns CDR1 SGHAT and CDR2 FQNNGV. The V gene lost 6 bases and the J gene lost 3 bases, with 13 bases spanning the gap. This CDR3 is 14 amino acids long. The CDR3 nucleotides are TGTGCCAGCAGAAGCGCTTCGGTAACAGATACGCAGTATTTT. It translates to CASRSASVTDTQYF.

The V call is TRBV11-2, the J call TRBJ2-5; D unresolved. The V and J ends lost 3 bases and 2 bases respectively, with 10 bases between them. The germline V gene encodes CDR1 SGHAT and CDR2 FQNNGV. The CDR3 spans 14 residues. The CDR3 DNA is TGTGCCAGCAGCTTTTCGTCGCTACAAGAGACCCAGTACTTC. This encodes CASSFSSLQETQYF.

The chain employs TRBV10-1 and TRBJ2-7; TRBD1 matches at 7 bases. The CDR3 is made up of 13 amino acids. J gave up 2 bases and V 4 bases, and 2 bases lay outside the gene matches. Germline CDR1 reads WNHNN; CDR2 reads SYGVQD (reference sequence). CDR3 loop: CASSVGQAYEQYF. Written as DNA, the CDR3 is TGCGCCAGCAGTGTCGGACAGGCCTACGAGCAGTACTTC.

This clone was detected once. This may stem from a read error, because a much larger clone lies one nucleotide away. The chain recombines TRBV6-1 with TRBJ2-4, with D tentatively TRBD2 (5 bases). This CDR3 is 14 amino acids long. The germline CDR1 and CDR2 sequences are MNHNS and SASEGT. Trimming cost V 6 bases and J 0 bases, with 9 bases left between them. The CDR3 here is CASSVGLAKNIQYF. The CDR3 DNA reads as TGTGCCAGCAGCGTCGGACTAGCCAAAAACATTCAGTACTTC.

This clone was seen ten or more times. V is TRBV7-2 and J is TRBJ2-5; 9 bases line up with TRBD2. The V segment lost 5 bases and the J segment 5 bases; nucleotides outside the gene matches: 12. The CDR3 is made up of 16 amino acids. Germline V gives CDR1 SGHTA, CDR2 FQGNSA. The CDR3 DNA sequence: TGTGCCAGCAGCCCAAGTAGCGGGAGAGGTTTGGAGACCCAGTACTTC. Protein product: CASSPSSGRGLETQYF.

This chain links TRBV19 with TRBJ2-1, with TRBD2 as a possible D gene (6 bases). The V gene's germline CDR1 is LNHDA and CDR2 SQIVND (reference sequence). Between the trimmed V and J ends, which lost 6 bases and 7 bases, there was a span of 10 bases. This CDR3 spans 12 amino acids. The CDR3 sequence: CASRGGENEQFF. The CDR3 coding sequence is TGTGCCAGTAGGGGAGGAGAAAATGAGCAGTTCTTC.

The chain links TRBV6-5 to TRBJ1-1, with TRBD1 identical over 9 bases. Germline V gives CDR1 MNHEY, CDR2 SVGAGI. There are 16 residues in the CDR3. The trim removed 0 bases at V and 10 bases at J, leaving 12 bases unmatched. This CDR3 reads CASSYSSTGGISGAFF. Here the CDR3 DNA reads TGTGCCAGCAGTTACTCGTCGACAGGGGGGATCAGCGGAGCTTTCTTT.

This clone was observed a single time. The genes are TRBV9 and TRBJ2-1; 9 bases line up with TRBD2. V was clipped by 0 bases and J by 0 bases; unmatched bases: 7. The length of the CDR3 is 18 residues. CDR1 SGDLS and CDR2 YYNGEE come from the germline V gene. The CDR3, as DNA: TGTGCCAGCAGCGTAGCTAGCGGGACCTACTCCTCCTACAATGAGCAGTTCTTC. This codes for CASSVASGTYSSYNEQFF. Looking up the rest from reference TRBV9 and TRBJ2-1 gives the full variable domain: DSGVTQTPKHLITATGQRVTLRCSPRSGDLSVYWYQQSLDQGLQFLIQYYNGEERAKGNILERFSAQQFPDLHSELNLSSLELGDSALYFCASSVASGTYSSYNEQFFGPGTRLTVL.

The genes are TRBV6-6 and TRBJ1-5; the D gene is possibly TRBD1 (5 bases). This CDR3 contains 14 residues. V was shortened by 5 bases and J by 3 bases, with 11 bases between the two germline ends. Germline CDR1 is MNHNY and CDR2 is SVGAGI (reference sequence). Written as DNA, the CDR3 is TGTGCCAGCAGTCCAGGGCCCGACAATCAGCCCCAGCATTTT. This translates into CASSPGPDNQPQHF.

V gene TRBV6-1 combines with J gene TRBJ1-2; D is ambiguous. V was shortened by 0 bases and J by 0 bases, with 5 bases between the two germline ends. Germline CDR1 reads MNHNS; CDR2 reads SASEGT. The CDR3 has 14 residues. In DNA, the CDR3 is TGTGCCAGCAGTGAAGCTTGGACTAACTATGGCTACACCTTC. It is translated as CASSEAWTNYGYTF.